Included here is one T cell receptor beta chain sequence, with context. Its target is not known. The CDR3 sequence is 15 residues long. Losses at the gene ends were 2 bases for V and 8 bases for J; bases not matched to a gene: 2. Germline CDR1 and CDR2: MRHNA and SNTAGT. Produced via immunoSEQ multiplex PCR; TCRdb's table is partial and in-frame only. The sample records tens of thousands of clones, about 94% being singletons. The source of the sample is a study of graft-versus-host responses after intestinal transplantation. Study-wide background: Recipients uniformly received anti-thymocyte globulin induction, followed by tacrolimus and steroids for roughly 3 years.

Study findings and constraints: Among recipient marrow samples, GvH clones were found; some appeared first in ileum or blood. Elevated graft-versus-host to host-versus-graft clonal ratios in allografts were recorded for patients with graft-donor T cell macrochimerism.

This receptor was identified in a human patient who received an intestinal transplant, so some T cells may come from the graft donor. The sample consisted of PBMCs, taken 16 days after intestinal transplant. This chain uses TRBV6-4 with TRBJ2-1, with TRBD2 matching 14 bases. The CDR3 DNA is TGTGCCAGCAGTGACGGGACTAGCGGGAGTGATGAGCAGTTCTTC. It is translated as CASSDGTSGSDEQFF.